This is a list of T cell receptor beta chains from one sample in a study of cytomegalovirus exposure and HLA in healthy donors. The table came from immunoSEQ multiplex PCR; TCRdb's copy has only in-frame clones and leaves some out. The data hold over 150,000 clones, with around 75% observed a single time. Sequencing was performed on PBMCs. These receptors originate from a man aged 25 to 45 in good health and CMV-seropositive. The CDR3 runs from the conserved cysteine through the conserved F or W. A D gene is named only where the DNA matches it firmly. Clone size is shown for a subset of rows, as once, few, many or a class of expanded clone.

TRBD2	TRBV5-4	TRBJ2-7	NA	CASSPPGLAVYEQYF
TRBD2	TRBV11-2	TRBJ2-1	NA	CASSLDSSGSSYNEQFF
TRBD1	TRBV5-8	TRBJ2-5	NA	CASSRTGPQETQYF
NA	TRBV27	TRBJ2-1	NA	CASSLSARPGEQFF
TRBD2	TRBV14	TRBJ2-7	few	CASSQDPGLAKPEQYF
NA	TRBV15	TRBJ1-5	once	CATSRGGRTDGNQPQHF
TRBD1	TRBV30	TRBJ1-5	NA	CAWTPGQGNQPQHF
TRBD2	TRBV18	TRBJ2-7	NA	CASSLAGGGDYEQYF
NA	TRBV27	TRBJ2-3	NA	CASSWAVTDTQYF
TRBD1	TRBV27	TRBJ1-4	NA	CASSPRTGPREKLFF
TRBD2	TRBV29-1	TRBJ2-3	NA	CSCQLAGGPDKRDTQYF
TRBD2	TRBV4-2	TRBJ2-3	many	CASSQATRGGGDTQYF
NA	TRBV21-1	TRBJ2-7	NA	CASSKSRSGLAGGYEQYF
NA	TRBV5-1	TRBJ2-7	NA	CASSRQQGYEQYF
NA	TRBV7-9	TRBJ2-7	NA	CASSFGSSYEQYF
NA	TRBV10-3	TRBJ1-5	NA	CAISEGAATRGQPQHF
TRBD1	TRBV7-8	TRBJ1-2	NA	CASSRAGQGGYGYTF
TRBD2	TRBV30	TRBJ2-3	NA	CAWSARAGGRTDTQYF
NA	TRBV2	TRBJ1-4	NA	CASSVGALGEKLFF
NA	TRBV28	TRBJ1-2	NA	CASSSGSNYGYTF
TRBD1	TRBV6-1	TRBJ1-5	NA	CASSFDRGRRQPQHF
TRBD1	TRBV29-1	TRBJ1-1	once	CSVERGKGPTGVNTEAFF
NA	TRBV5-6	TRBJ2-2	once	CASSLPTATGELFF
TRBD1	TRBV5-1	TRBJ1-1	NA	CASSFGTVNTEAFF
NA	TRBV9	TRBJ1-2	NA	CASSGGTVGYTF
TRBD1	TRBV5-8	TRBJ1-2	few	CASSITGGELRGYTF